These 23 T cell receptor beta chains originate from one sample sequenced in a study of CD8+ T cells in alopecia areata. Extracted from the samples, RNA was reverse transcribed into cDNA to serve as the sequencing template. Method: immunoSEQ multiplex PCR; TCRdb's copy keeps in-frame clones and lacks some. The table records under 150,000 clones, roughly 82% of them present only once. As for treatment: oral pan-JAK inhibitor, 5-10 mg twice daily. Sample: CD8+ T cells sorted from blood, taken at week 4, from a patient treated with tofacitinib. The receptors derive from a human donor with alopecia areata.

V usage is TRBV29-1 and J usage is TRBJ2-2; 10 nucleotides line up with TRBD1. Unmatched junction bases numbered 11, after V lost 6 bases and J lost 7 bases. Germline V lookup: CDR1 SQVTM, CDR2 ANQGSEA. The CDR3 is made up of 15 amino acids. CDR3 nucleotides: TGCAGCGTCACACCGGGACAGGGGTACGGCGGGGAGCTGTTTTTT. It codes for CSVTPGQGYGGELFF.

CDR3 sequence (DNA): TGTGCCAGTACCAGAGGGGTCACTGAAGCTTTCTTT. This translates into CASTRGVTEAFF. This chain links TRBV19 with TRBJ1-1; possibly TRBD1 for D (5 bases). The germline CDR1 and CDR2 sequences are LNHDA and SQIVND (reference sequence). Trimming took 7 bases from V and 4 from J, leaving 10 bases between them. The CDR3 is 12 residues long.

This clone was recorded a few times. The gene calls are TRBV29-1 and TRBJ2-7; 8 bases match TRBD1. Germline CDR1 and CDR2: SQVTM and ANQGSEA. This CDR3 spans 14 amino acids. With 8 bases clipped from V and 2 bases from J, the junction kept 11 bases outside the gene matches. CDR3 sequence reads: CSSGPGTGTYEQYF. The DNA for the CDR3 is TGCAGCTCCGGTCCCGGGACAGGAACCTACGAGCAGTACTTC.

This chain uses TRBV7-6 with TRBJ1-4, with unresolved D. Trimming pared 2 bases from V and 13 bases from J, leaving 11 bases between. Looked up from germline, CDR1 is SGHVS and CDR2 is FNYEAQ. CDR3 length: 12 residues. CDR3 sequence reads: CASSLLAGGLFF. DNA for the CDR3: TGTGCCAGCAGCTTATTGGCAGGCGGACTGTTTTTT.

This clone has only a few counts. The CDR3, as DNA: TGTGCCACCAGCAGAGAGTTAGGAGGGGGGAATGAGCAGTTCTTC. This translates into CATSRELGGGNEQFF. This rearrangement joins TRBV15 to TRBJ2-1; D is tentatively TRBD1 or TRBD2 (6 bases each). CDR1 is LNHNV and CDR2 is YYDKDF in the germline V gene (reference sequence). CDR3 length: 15 amino acids. The ends were cut back, 0 bases at V and 7 bases at J, with 13 bases in the middle.

The genes are TRBV18 and TRBJ2-5; maybe TRBD1 (5 bases). Judging by the DNA end, TRBJ2-7 fits better; the J call may be wrong. The germline V gene encodes CDR1 KGHSH and CDR2 LQKENI. The CDR3 consists of 15 residues. The CDR3 nucleotides read TGTGCCAGCTCACCAGGAAGCGCAGGGACCTACGAGCAGTACTTC. Translated: CASSPGSAGTYEQYF.

The chain couples TRBV7-9 to TRBJ2-3; 7 nucleotides agree with TRBD2. V trimming: 3 bases; J trimming: 3 bases; junction bases outside the gene matches: 6. This CDR3 has 15 residues. Germline V gene sequence: CDR1 SEHNR, CDR2 FQNEAQ (reference sequence). CDR3 sequence: CASSFTGGTTDTQYF. CDR3 nucleotide sequence: TGTGCCAGCAGCTTTACCGGGGGGACTACAGATACGCAGTATTTT.

V gene TRBV6-5 combines with J gene TRBJ1-2; possibly TRBD1 for D (6 bases). CDR1 and CDR2 (germline): MNHEY, SVGAGI. Trimming removed 3 bases at V and 8 bases at J, with 10 bases between. The CDR3 spans 12 residues. The CDR3 sequence: CASSYWTDGYTF. CDR3 DNA sequence: TGTGCCAGCAGTTATTGGACAGACGGCTACACCTTC.

This clone has a single count. This sequence joins TRBV6-5 and TRBJ2-1, with D perhaps matching TRBD2 (6 bases). The CDR3 spans 15 residues. Germline V gene lookup returns CDR1 MNHEY and CDR2 SVGAGI. V lost 5 bases and J lost 1, with 12 bases in between. The CDR3 DNA reads TGTGCCAGCAGTCGGGACTCCTTTTCCTACAATGAGCAGTTCTTC. It translates to CASSRDSFSYNEQFF.

This chain links TRBV5-1 with TRBJ2-5, with 9 positions matching TRBD2. CDR3 size: 16 residues. Looked up from germline, CDR1 is SGHRS and CDR2 is YFSETQ. Trimming took 0 bases from V and 1 from J; bases not matched to a gene: 4. CDR3 in amino acids: CASSLGYSGGQETQYF. The CDR3 nucleotides are TGCGCCAGCAGCTTGGGGTATAGCGGGGGCCAAGAGACCCAGTACTTC.

V gene TRBV4-3 combines with J gene TRBJ2-1, with 9 nucleotides matching TRBD1. The length of the CDR3 is 16 residues. V lost 0 bases, J lost 6 bases, and 6 bases stayed unmatched. CDR1 is LGHNA, CDR2 YSLEER, per germline. CDR3: CASSQDSDRGGNEQFF. CDR3 bases: TGCGCCAGCAGCCAAGATTCGGACAGGGGCGGCAATGAGCAGTTCTTC.

V and J are TRBV6-5 and TRBJ2-7, with D perhaps matching TRBD1 (7 bases). The germline CDR1 and CDR2 sequences are MNHEY and SVGAGI. This CDR3 region has 14 residues. Trimming pared 7 bases from V and 4 bases from J, leaving 17 bases between. The CDR3 here is CASTYGAGGYEQYF. For the CDR3, the DNA is TGTGCCAGCACATACGGGGCAGGGGGGTACGAGCAGTACTTC.

DNA for the CDR3: TGTGCCAGCAGTTTATCAGGGACAGGGGCTGGCTACACCTTC. This gives the protein CASSLSGTGAGYTF. The chain recombines TRBV27 with TRBJ1-2; 10 bases map to TRBD1. This CDR3 is 14 amino acids long. Germline V gene lookup returns CDR1 MNHEY and CDR2 SMNVEV (reference sequence). V was clipped by 0 bases and J by 7 bases; unmatched bases: 2.

The chain is built from TRBV7-6 and TRBJ2-7, with D possibly being TRBD1 (5 bases). Trimming stripped 5 bases from V and 5 bases from J, with 13 bases between. CDR1 and CDR2 from the germline V gene are SGHVS and FNYEAQ. This CDR3 region has 13 residues. CDR3 DNA: TGTGCCAGCAGCCCCCAGGGATTGAACGAGCAGTACTTC. This codes for CASSPQGLNEQYF.

The rearrangement uses TRBV4-1 and TRBJ1-6, with D unclear. This CDR3 spans 12 amino acids. Trimming shortened V by 4 bases and J by 7 bases, and 5 bases separated the two germline ends. The V gene's germline CDR1 is MGHRA and CDR2 YSYEKL. In DNA form, the CDR3 reads TGCGCCAGCAGCCTCTTCAATTCACCCCTCCACTTT. Translated, it gives CASSLFNSPLHF.

This clone was seen more than once but under ten times. V usage is TRBV15 and J usage is TRBJ2-1; D unresolved. Germline assignment: CDR1 LNHNV and CDR2 YYDKDF (reference sequence). V lost 5 bases and J lost 5, with 16 bases in between. CDR3 length: 15 amino acids. In nucleotides, the CDR3 is TGTGCCACCAGCGCCCCCGGCCCCCCTGACAATGAGCAGTTCTTC. It translates to CATSAPGPPDNEQFF.

This chain links TRBV7-9 with TRBJ1-1; D is uncertain. The CDR3 has 14 amino acids. The V gene lost 1 base and the J gene lost 2 bases, with 8 bases spanning the gap. Per germline, CDR1 SEHNR and CDR2 FQNEAQ (reference sequence). The CDR3 sequence: CASSLGGPNTEAFF. In DNA form, the CDR3 reads TGTGCCAGCAGCTTAGGTGGTCCTAACACTGAAGCTTTCTTT.

This sequence joins TRBV29-1 and TRBJ2-3; 10 bases align to TRBD2. The ends lost 1 base at V and 4 bases at J; junction bases unmatched: 2. The CDR3 has 14 residues. Germline loops: CDR1 SQVTM, CDR2 ANQGSEA. CDR3 sequence reads: CSVEASGGADTQYF. CDR3 nucleotide sequence: TGCAGCGTTGAAGCTAGCGGGGGTGCAGATACGCAGTATTTT.

V and J are TRBV6-5 and TRBJ1-5; D not resolved. V was pared by 6 bases and J by 4 bases, with 10 bases between. This CDR3 has 13 amino acids. The germline CDR1 and CDR2 sequences are MNHEY and SVGAGI. Here the CDR3 DNA reads TGTGCCAGCAGCGAAGGCCGAAATCAGCCCCAGCATTTT. It yields the protein CASSEGRNQPQHF.

The V gene is TRBV6-5, the J gene TRBJ2-7; D remains ambiguous. V dropped 5 bases and J dropped 0 bases, with 14 bases sitting between them. CDR3 length equals 15 residues. Germline V gene data show CDR1 as MNHEY and CDR2 as SVGAGI. Here the CDR3 reads CASSHWEVSSYEQYF. The CDR3 DNA sequence: TGTGCCAGCAGTCACTGGGAAGTCAGCTCCTACGAGCAGTACTTC.

Comment on this clone: The sample carries other DNA sequences with the same CDR3. The genes are TRBV7-8 and TRBJ2-7; D is uncertain. V was shortened by 0 bases and J by 1 base, with 4 bases between the two germline ends. CDR1 and CDR2 (germline): SGHVS, FQNEAQ. This CDR3 region has 13 residues. The CDR3 here is CASSLAGSYEQYF. The CDR3 nucleotides read TGTGCCAGCAGCTTAGCGGGGTCCTACGAGCAGTACTTC.

The rearrangement joins TRBV7-3 to TRBJ2-5; TRBD2 is a possible D gene (5 bases). Trimming removed 6 bases from V and 4 bases from J, with 12 bases in between. CDR1 SGHTA and CDR2 FQGTGA come from the germline V gene. The CDR3 contains 13 residues. The CDR3 DNA follows: TGTGCCAGCAGTCTGACTACCTTAGAGACCCAGTACTTC. Amino acid sequence: CASSLTTLETQYF. Full variable domain (remainder filled in from reference TRBV7-3 and TRBJ2-5): GAGVSQTPSNKVTEKGKYVELRCDPISGHTALYWYRQSLGQGPEFLIYFQGTGAADDSGLPNDRFFAVRPEGSVSTLKIQRTERGDSAVYLCASSLTTLETQYFGPGTRLLVL.

The rearrangement links TRBV7-2 to TRBJ1-4; TRBD1 matches 7 bases. Trimming cost V 6 bases and J 7 bases; bases outside gene matches: 20. The CDR3 has 18 residues. The V gene's germline CDR1 is SGHTA and CDR2 FQGNSA. DNA of the CDR3: TGTGCCAGCAGACCCGGGGCCAACAGGGGAATAGGTAGTGAAAAACTGTTTTTT. It is translated as CASRPGANRGIGSEKLFF.